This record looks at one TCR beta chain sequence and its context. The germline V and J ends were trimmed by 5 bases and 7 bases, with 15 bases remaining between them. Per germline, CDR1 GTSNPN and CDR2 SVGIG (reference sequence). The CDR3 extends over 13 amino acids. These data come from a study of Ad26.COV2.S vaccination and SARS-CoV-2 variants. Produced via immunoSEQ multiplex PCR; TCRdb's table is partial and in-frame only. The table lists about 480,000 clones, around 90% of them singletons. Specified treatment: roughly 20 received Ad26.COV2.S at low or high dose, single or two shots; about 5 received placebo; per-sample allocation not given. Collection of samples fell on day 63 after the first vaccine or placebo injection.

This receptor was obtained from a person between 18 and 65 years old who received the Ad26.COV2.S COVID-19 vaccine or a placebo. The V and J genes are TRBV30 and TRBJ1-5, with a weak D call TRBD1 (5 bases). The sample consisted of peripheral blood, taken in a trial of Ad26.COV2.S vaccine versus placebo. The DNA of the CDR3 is TGTGCCTGGGGATTAGGGGTTTACCAGCCCCAGCATTTT. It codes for CAWGLGVYQPQHF.